This TCR beta chain was identified during a study of Graves' ophthalmopathy and Graves' hyperthyroidism. Study conclusions and caveats: The study's model predicted ophthalmopathy progression at around 70% sensitivity and around 75% specificity.

This clonotype was seen ten or more times. Its specificity is not known. Trimming shortened V by 2 bases and J by 1 base, and 11 bases separated the two germline ends. There are 15 residues in the CDR3. The germline V gene has CDR1 SGHVS and CDR2 FQNEAQ. If patients had other autoimmune diseases, uncontrolled infections, pregnancy or lactation, they were excluded. The starting material, approximately 10 ml of fresh peripheral blood, provided the PBMCs. TCR beta CDR3 amplification used RNA transcripts. HTBI-primed first-round RT-PCR preceded second-round multiplex PCR. TCRdb fed the multiplex PCR reads into MiXCR, producing one record per CDR3 protein. This sample has some 370,000 distinct CDR3 sequences, with about 18% found just once.

The rearrangement joins TRBV7-8 to TRBJ2-5; maybe TRBD2 (5 bases). The sequence derives from an adult woman with stable Graves' hyperthyroidism. The sequencing input was peripheral blood. The CDR3 protein is CASSLPGSPQETQYF. Here the CDR3 DNA reads TGTGCCAGCAGCTTACCGGGAAGCCCCCAAGAGACCCAGTACTTC.